This T cell receptor beta chain is drawn from a study of blood T cell repertoires in COVID-19. As for the study in general: The analysed material was cDNA or gDNA that came from T cells, B-cell-depleted T cells, or PBMCs.

Per germline, CDR1 SGDLS and CDR2 YYNGEE. The V segment lost 2 bases and the J segment 6 bases; nucleotides outside the gene matches: 3. The CDR3 runs 14 residues. The method was immunoSEQ multiplex PCR; TCRdb's version includes in-frame clones alone and lacks a portion of them. Altogether about 180,000 clones are present, 75% to 85% being singletons, with the ten largest covering about 1.6%. The V and J genes are TRBV9 and TRBJ1-4; 8 bases line up with TRBD1. Sequencing was done on a sample of peripheral blood. The source is a human donor in a cohort sampled during active COVID-19. The CDR3 DNA reads as TGTGCCAGCAGCGTTGGACAGGGCCATGAAAAACTGTTTTTT. Its translation is CASSVGQGHEKLFF.